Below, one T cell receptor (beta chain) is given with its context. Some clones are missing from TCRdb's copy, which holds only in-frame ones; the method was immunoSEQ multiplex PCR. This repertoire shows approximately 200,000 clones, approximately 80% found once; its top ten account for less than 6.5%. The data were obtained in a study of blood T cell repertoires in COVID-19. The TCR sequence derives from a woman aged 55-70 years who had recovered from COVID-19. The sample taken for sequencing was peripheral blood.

The DNA of the CDR3 is TGTGCCAGCAGCTTATACACCTTAGGACAGGGATTTCAGCCCCAGCATTTT. As protein: CASSLYTLGQGFQPQHF. V usage is TRBV7-9 and J usage is TRBJ1-5; 8 bases fit TRBD1. Germline loops: CDR1 SEHNR, CDR2 FQNEAQ (reference sequence). The CDR3 has 17 residues. Trimming cost V 2 bases and J 6 bases; bases outside gene matches: 12.